This TCR beta chain was identified during a study of molecular identifiers for immune sequencing clone quantification. Overall study results and limits: A shared barcode on identical TCR molecules could lead to underestimated sizes for highly expanded clones.

A CD8+CD4-CCR7+CD45RA+ phenotype served as the sorting definition for naive CD8 T cells. One entry per CDR3 protein results from TCRdb running MiXCR on the PCR reads. The sample records hundreds of thousands of distinct CDR3 sequences, 20% being singletons. V shed 5 bases, J shed 5 bases, and the junction held 9 bases outside the gene matches. This CDR3 region has 14 residues. CDR1 is DFQATT, CDR2 SNEGSKA, per germline (reference sequence). This clonotype has only a few counts. The antigen remains unidentified. The rearrangement uses TRBV20-1 and TRBJ2-1, with TRBD1 matching over 7 bases. This clonotype originated in a human donor in good health. Some libraries in this study had Jurkat cell RNA spiked in. What was sequenced was naive CD8+ T cells from blood, with Jurkat cell RNA spiked in. Subset noted: FACS-sorted CD8+CD4-CCR7+CD45RA+ naive T cells. The CDR3 region has the DNA TGCAGTGCTTCGAACAGGGGACCAGACAATGAGCAGTTCTTC. Translated: CSASNRGPDNEQFF.